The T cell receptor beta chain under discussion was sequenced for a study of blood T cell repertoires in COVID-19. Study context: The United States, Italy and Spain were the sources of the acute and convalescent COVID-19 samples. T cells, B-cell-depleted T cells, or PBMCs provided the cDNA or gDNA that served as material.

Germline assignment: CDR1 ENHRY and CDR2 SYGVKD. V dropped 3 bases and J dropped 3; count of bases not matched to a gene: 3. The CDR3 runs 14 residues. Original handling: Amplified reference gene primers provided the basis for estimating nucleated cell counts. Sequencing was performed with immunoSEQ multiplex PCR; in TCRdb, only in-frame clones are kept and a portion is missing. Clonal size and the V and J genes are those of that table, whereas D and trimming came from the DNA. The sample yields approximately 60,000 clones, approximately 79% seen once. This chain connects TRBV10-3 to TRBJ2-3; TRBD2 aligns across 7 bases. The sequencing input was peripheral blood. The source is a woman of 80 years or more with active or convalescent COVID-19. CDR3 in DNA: TGTGCCATCAGTGACTGGACTAGGACAGATACGCAGTATTTT. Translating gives CAISDWTRTDTQYF.